These T cell receptor beta chains were read from a single sample in a study of a mutant IDH1 vaccine in newly diagnosed glioma. Profiled with immunoSEQ multiplex PCR; TCRdb holds only in-frame clones, not every one. The sample records tens of thousands of clones, roughly nine tenths being singletons. The specimen was PBMCs, collected from a glioma patient treated with radiotherapy, temozolomide or both. These receptors all stem from a woman aged 40 to 50 with glioma. CDR3s include the opening cysteine and the closing phenylalanine or tryptophan. Fields, in order: CDR3 protein, CDR3 DNA, J gene, D gene, V gene, clone size. The D gene is left open where the match is weak. Some rows mark clone size as missing; the rest say once, few, many or name a class of expanded clone.

CDR3aa: CASSYPRGPNTEAFF
CDR3nt: TGTGCCAGCAGCTACCCCAGGGGGCCGAACACTGAAGCTTTCTTT
j_gene: TRBJ1-1
d_gene: TRBD1
v_gene: TRBV7-8
abundance: .

CDR3aa: CASRWATAAGNTIYF
CDR3nt: TGTGCCAGCCGGTGGGCAACTGCTGCTGGAAACACCATATATTTT
j_gene: TRBJ1-3
d_gene: .
v_gene: TRBV18
abundance: .

CDR3aa: CAARGLNYGYTF
CDR3nt: TGCGCAGCTAGGGGCCTTAACTATGGCTACACCTTC
j_gene: TRBJ1-2
d_gene: .
v_gene: TRBV19
abundance: .

CDR3aa: CASSLSAGRETQYF
CDR3nt: TGTGCCAGCAGCTTAAGCGCAGGGAGGGAGACCCAGTACTTC
j_gene: TRBJ2-5
d_gene: .
v_gene: TRBV7-9
abundance: .

CDR3aa: CASSLRASGGQGEQYF
CDR3nt: TGTGCCAGCAGCTTACGAGCTAGCGGGGGGCAGGGCGAGCAGTACTTC
j_gene: TRBJ2-7
d_gene: TRBD2
v_gene: TRBV7-2
abundance: .

CDR3aa: CASSPVASATYEQYF
CDR3nt: TGCGCCAGCAGCCCGGTGGCTAGCGCTACCTACGAGCAGTACTTC
j_gene: TRBJ2-7
d_gene: .
v_gene: TRBV5-1
abundance: .

CDR3aa: CSAEAGAGYNEQFF
CDR3nt: TGCAGCGCCGAGGCAGGGGCGGGCTACAATGAGCAGTTCTTC
j_gene: TRBJ2-1
d_gene: .
v_gene: TRBV29-1
abundance: .

CDR3aa: CASSGGGDEKLFF
CDR3nt: TGTGCCAGCAGTGGAGGGGGGGATGAAAAACTGTTTTTT
j_gene: TRBJ1-4
d_gene: .
v_gene: TRBV2
abundance: .

CDR3aa: CASSFFGQGKTEAFF
CDR3nt: TGTGCCAGCAGCTTCTTCGGACAGGGAAAAACTGAAGCTTTCTTT
j_gene: TRBJ1-1
d_gene: TRBD1
v_gene: TRBV7-6
abundance: few

CDR3aa: CASSFGGAYEEQYF
CDR3nt: TGTGCCAGCAGCTTCGGGGGAGCCTACGAGGAGCAGTACTTC
j_gene: TRBJ2-7
d_gene: .
v_gene: TRBV7-2
abundance: .

CDR3aa: CASSHRGVRETQYF
CDR3nt: TGCGCCAGCAGCCATCGGGGGGTGCGAGAGACCCAGTACTTC
j_gene: TRBJ2-5
d_gene: TRBD2
v_gene: TRBV4-3
abundance: .

CDR3aa: CASSQPQEKIDGFF
CDR3nt: TGCGCCAGCAGCCAGCCCCAGGAGAAGATTGACGGTTTCTTT
j_gene: TRBJ1-1
d_gene: .
v_gene: TRBV4-1
abundance: .

CDR3aa: CASSYSTSGSSYEQYF
CDR3nt: TGTGCCAGCAGTTACTCGACTAGCGGTAGCTCCTACGAGCAGTACTTC
j_gene: TRBJ2-7
d_gene: TRBD2
v_gene: TRBV6-5
abundance: .

CDR3aa: CASSQDSQMNTEAFF
CDR3nt: TGCGCCAGCAGCCAAGATTCACAGATGAACACTGAAGCTTTCTTT
j_gene: TRBJ1-1
d_gene: .
v_gene: TRBV4-1
abundance: .

CDR3aa: CASGGAFGHHRGTEAFF
CDR3nt: TGTGCCAGCGGGGGGGCGTTCGGACACCACCGAGGCACTGAAGCTTTCTTT
j_gene: TRBJ1-1
d_gene: .
v_gene: TRBV5-8
abundance: .

CDR3aa: CASSLDRLRGSYNEQFF
CDR3nt: TGTGCCAGCAGCTTAGATAGGTTACGGGGATCCTACAATGAGCAGTTCTTC
j_gene: TRBJ2-1
d_gene: .
v_gene: TRBV7-2
abundance: .

CDR3aa: CAISTVRDEQYF
CDR3nt: TGTGCCATTTCGACGGTTCGGGACGAGCAGTACTTC
j_gene: TRBJ2-7
d_gene: .
v_gene: TRBV10-3
abundance: .

CDR3aa: CASSEEGGRHQPQHF
CDR3nt: TGTGCCAGCAGTGAAGAGGGGGGGAGGCATCAGCCCCAGCATTTT
j_gene: TRBJ1-5
d_gene: .
v_gene: TRBV2
abundance: .